This T cell receptor (beta chain) was profiled in a study of CD8 T cells in ankylosing spondylitis. Whole-study findings and limits: Both synovial fluid and blood in reactive arthritis had previously been reported to carry some motif variants. The authors found the disease-linked clones to be CD8+ and relatively rare in peripheral blood. It was reported that disease-linked clones were significantly enriched in matched ankylosing spondylitis synovial fluid. Apparently characteristic of ankylosing spondylitis blood was a TCR beta motif (eight highly homologous variants).

Germline lookup yields CDR1 MDHEN and CDR2 SYDVKM. Trimming pared 8 bases from V and 5 bases from J, leaving 21 bases between. This CDR3 spans 16 amino acids. On this clonotype: Its antigen is still unknown.

Quantitative 5'-RACE with molecular barcodes produced the TCR beta libraries. MiXCR was run by TCRdb on the 5' RACE reads, yielding one entry per CDR3 protein. In the table there are some 800,000 distinct CDR3 sequences, 10% to 15% of which are singletons. This receptor was taken from a male donor with ankylosing spondylitis. The material sequenced was blood, either unsorted or a sorted T cell fraction (not recorded which). The chain has TRBV28 and TRBJ2-2; a weak D match, TRBD1 (5 bases). CDR3 amino acids: CASVSLWGVGTGELFF. CDR3 sequence (DNA): TGTGCCAGCGTTTCCCTCTGGGGCGTCGGAACCGGGGAGCTGTTTTTT.